Listed below are T cell receptor beta chains from one sample, sequenced in a study of blood T cell repertoires in COVID-19. Repertoires were generated with immunoSEQ multiplex PCR, while TCRdb's copy carries only in-frame clones and drops some. The sample includes approximately 230,000 clones, around four fifths of them seen just once. Sample: peripheral blood. All receptors come from a man older than 75 with acute or convalescent COVID-19. CDR3s leave out the opening cysteine and the closing phenylalanine or tryptophan. Each record gives: V gene, clone size, J gene, CDR3 protein. Expanded clones are given a class, and other clones once, few, many or no size at all.

TRBV2,NA,TRBJ2-1,ASSELSGGANEQF
TRBV5-1,NA,TRBJ2-3,ASSLGQSTDTQY
TRBV20-1,NA,TRBJ2-1,SARDLYEQF
TRBV24-1,once,TRBJ2-7,ATSDSGIVPEQY
TRBV5-1,NA,TRBJ1-2,ASSRDSNYGYT
TRBV27,NA,TRBJ1-2,ASSLHPGGYGYT
TRBV6-5,few,TRBJ1-4,ASSYGQNEKLF
TRBV5-1,NA,TRBJ2-3,ASSYDPGQLTDTQY
TRBV9,NA,TRBJ1-5,ASSATGRYQPQH
TRBV7-3,few,TRBJ2-7,ASSPGTGDYEQY
TRBV27,NA,TRBJ2-1,ASSPPGALNYNEQF